Below, 32 T cell receptor beta chains from the same sample are listed, as sequenced in a study of T-cell memory formation after mild COVID-19. TCRdb reprocessed the 5' RACE reads via MiXCR and lists one record per CDR3 protein. The sample comprises more than 350,000 distinct CDR3 sequences, roughly 20% of which are singletons, and around 12% rests with the top ten. The material sequenced was PBMCs or a T cell subset sorted from them (not recorded which). The receptors were gathered from an adult woman who had mild COVID-19 (a few samples of this study predate the infection). Cell type and time point are not known.

This sequence joins TRBV9 and TRBJ2-1, with TRBD2 matching over 8 bases. Per germline, CDR1 SGDLS and CDR2 YYNGEE. There are 18 residues in the CDR3. Germline trimming cut 0 bases from V and 8 bases from J; bases unmatched to any gene: 16. CDR3 region: CASSVVAPPGLVSDEQFF. CDR3 nucleotides: TGTGCCAGCAGCGTAGTAGCCCCACCGGGACTAGTTAGCGATGAGCAGTTCTTC.

V and J are TRBV2 and TRBJ1-5, with unresolved D. The V end lost 8 bases, the J end lost 2 bases, and 25 bases lay between the germline ends. The CDR3 spans 18 residues. From germline, CDR1 is SNHLY and CDR2 FYNNEI. The CDR3 sequence: CASPEGGRRIGGNQPQHF. The CDR3 DNA reads TGTGCCAGCCCCGAAGGTGGCCGGAGGATTGGGGGCAATCAGCCCCAGCATTTT. The whole variable domain, remainder taken from reference TRBV2 and TRBJ1-5, is EPEVTQTPSHQVTQMGQEVILRCVPISNHLYFYWYRQILGQKVEFLVSFYNNEISEKSEIFDDQFSVERPDGSNFTLKIRSTKLEDSAMYFCASPEGGRRIGGNQPQHFGDGTRLSIL.

This clonotype appeared many times. The rearrangement links TRBV7-9 to TRBJ2-5; D is unresolved. Germline CDR1 and CDR2: SEHNR and FQNEAQ (reference sequence). The CDR3 contains 14 residues. V was pared by 6 bases and J by 1 base, with 12 bases between. The CDR3 DNA reads as TGTGCCAGCAGGTTGTCGGCTTCCCAAGAGACCCAGTACTTC. Its protein product is CASRLSASQETQYF.

The rearrangement joins TRBV29-1 to TRBJ1-1; no definite D call. Germline values: CDR1 SQVTM, CDR2 ANQGSEA. The V and J ends lost 2 bases and 4 bases respectively, with 11 bases between them. The CDR3 spans 13 residues. Here the CDR3 reads CSVELHLPTEAFF. CDR3 nucleotides: TGCAGCGTTGAATTACACCTTCCCACTGAAGCTTTCTTT.

This clonotype has a handful of counts. This chain joins TRBV5-5 and TRBJ2-3; D assignment may be TRBD1 or TRBD2 (5 bases each). This CDR3 comprises 14 residues. Trimming pared 2 bases from V and 7 bases from J, leaving 14 bases between. CDR1 and CDR2 (germline): SGHKS, YYEKEE (reference sequence). The CDR3 loop reads CASSFGTGPNTQYF. For the CDR3, the DNA is TGTGCCAGCAGCTTCGGGACGGGACCAAATACGCAGTATTTT.

The J gene is TRBJ2-3, the V gene TRBV6-1; 9 bases are a match to TRBD1. The CDR3 has 14 residues. Germline trimming cut 5 bases from V and 5 bases from J; bases unmatched to any gene: 5. Germline V gene data show CDR1 as MNHNS and CDR2 as SASEGT. The CDR3 is CASSPDRGRDTQYF. Here the CDR3 DNA reads TGTGCCAGCAGTCCCGACAGGGGGAGAGATACGCAGTATTTT.

The J gene is TRBJ1-5, the V gene TRBV12-3 or TRBV12-4; TRBD1 is a possible D gene (6 bases). The CDR3 loop spans 17 amino acids. Trimming took 4 bases from V and 6 from J, leaving 22 bases between them. CDR3 DNA sequence: TGTGCCAGCAGTTCGATCCAGGGGAAGGGGGTCGCTCAGCCCCAGCATTTT. It is translated as CASSSIQGKGVAQPQHF.

This sequence joins TRBV25-1 and TRBJ1-1; 7 bases align to TRBD1. Germline V gives CDR1 MGHDK, CDR2 SYGVNS. With 3 bases clipped from V and 8 bases from J, the junction kept 9 bases outside the gene matches. This CDR3 is 14 amino acids long. This chain's CDR3 is CASSDHSTGTEAFF. CDR3 DNA: TGTGCCAGCAGTGATCACTCGACAGGGACCGAAGCTTTCTTT.

This clonotype was seen only a few times. The genes are TRBV20-1 and TRBJ2-1; 9 bases are shared with TRBD2. This CDR3 is 17 amino acids long. Germline CDR1 and CDR2: DFQATT and SNEGSKA (reference sequence). V shed 5 bases, J shed 2 bases, and the junction held 13 bases outside the gene matches. DNA of the CDR3: TGCAGTGCTCCTCTACGTGGCGGGGGGGCCGCCTACAATGAGCAGTTCTTC. This translates into CSAPLRGGGAAYNEQFF.

In this sample, this clonotype turned up a few times. The gene calls are TRBV10-2 and TRBJ2-1; D is ambiguous. The CDR3 spans 11 residues. V was cut by 7 bases and J by 8 bases, with 9 bases left in between. Looked up from germline, CDR1 is WSHSY and CDR2 is SAAADI. For the CDR3, the DNA is TGCGCCAGCAAGGTTATCGATGAGCAGTTCTTC. This translates into CASKVIDEQFF.

This clonotype was observed a few times. The rearrangement uses TRBV4-3 and TRBJ2-1; maybe TRBD2 (6 bases). The CDR3 sequence is 18 residues long. Per germline, CDR1 LGHNA and CDR2 YSLEER. V lost 0 bases and J 2 bases, leaving 17 bases between the germline ends. The CDR3 DNA is TGCGCCAGCAGCCAAGATAAACTAGCCCTATCCCCCTACAATGAGCAGTTCTTC. Protein: CASSQDKLALSPYNEQFF.

This clonotype was detected a few times. The chain is built from TRBV6-5 and TRBJ2-3; D unresolved. The V end lost 2 bases, the J end lost 0 bases, and 15 bases lay between the germline ends. The germline V gene has CDR1 MNHEY and CDR2 SVGAGI. The length of the CDR3 is 17 residues. In nucleotides, the CDR3 is TGTGCCAGCAGTTACGGGTCCTCAACCCCTAGCACAGATACGCAGTATTTT. Encoded protein: CASSYGSSTPSTDTQYF.

The chain employs TRBV29-1 and TRBJ1-4, with TRBD1 identical over 9 bases. V was clipped by 6 bases and J by 3 bases; unmatched bases: 5. Germline CDR1 reads SQVTM; CDR2 reads ANQGSEA. The CDR3 is made up of 14 amino acids. CDR3 sequence (DNA): TGCAGCGTCGCGGACAGGGGCGCTAATGAAAAACTGTTTTTT. It is translated as CSVADRGANEKLFF. Full variable domain (outside the CDR3, taken from reference TRBV29-1 and TRBJ1-4): SAVISQKPSRDICQRGTSLTIQCQVDSQVTMMFWYRQQPGQSLTLIATANQGSEATYESGFVIDKFPISRPNLTFSTLTVSNMSPEDSSIYLCSVADRGANEKLFFGSGTQLSVL.

The chain has TRBV3-1 and TRBJ1-2; no reliable D call. Trimming left V 0 bases short and J 4 bases short, with 12 bases between. In germline, CDR1 is LGHDT, CDR2 YNNKEL (reference sequence). There are 15 residues in the CDR3. The CDR3 region has the DNA TGTGCCAGCAGCCAAGATCATTGGGTTGGCTATGGCTACACCTTC. It is translated as CASSQDHWVGYGYTF.

This clonotype was seen only a few times. The CDR3 nucleotides read TGTGCCAGCAGCTTAGGGGGACGGGGGGCCGGAAACTCCTACGAGCAGTACTTC. It translates to CASSLGGRGAGNSYEQYF. This chain links TRBV11-2 with TRBJ2-7, with D possibly being TRBD2 (7 bases). The V gene lost 1 base and the J gene lost 0 bases, with 19 bases spanning the gap. The CDR3 spans 18 residues. Germline CDR1 SGHAT, CDR2 FQNNGV.

The J gene is TRBJ2-1, the V gene TRBV19; D not certain. The germline gives CDR1 LNHDA, CDR2 SQIVND (reference sequence). CDR3 length: 14 residues. The V gene lost 4 bases and the J gene lost 0 bases, with 7 bases spanning the gap. The CDR3 DNA follows: TGTGCCAGTAGTAAATCGCGCTCCTACAATGAGCAGTTCTTC. It is translated as CASSKSRSYNEQFF.

In nucleotides, the CDR3 is TGTGCCACCAGTGATTCTACGGTAGACTACACCTTC. Its protein product is CATSDSTVDYTF. The chain employs TRBV24-1 and TRBJ1-2; D not certain. Trimming pared 2 bases from V and 10 bases from J, leaving 10 bases between. CDR1 KGHDR and CDR2 SFDVKD come from the germline V gene. This CDR3 spans 12 amino acids.

V usage is TRBV10-3 and J usage is TRBJ2-1; maybe TRBD2 (6 bases). This CDR3 is 16 amino acids long. V was cut by 7 bases and J by 6 bases, with 22 bases left in between. CDR1 is ENHRY, CDR2 SYGVKD, per germline. DNA for the CDR3: TGTGCCATCACGGGGGTTCAGTCTAGCTCGTCCAATGAGCAGTTCTTC. Amino acids: CAITGVQSSSSNEQFF.

This clonotype was found a few times. The V gene is TRBV5-1, the J gene TRBJ2-3, with 8 bases that match TRBD2. V was pared by 4 bases and J by 5 bases, with 12 bases of the junction left unmatched. The CDR3 consists of 16 residues. Germline lookup yields CDR1 SGHRS and CDR2 YFSETQ. The CDR3 reads CASSPYRAGELDTQYF. CDR3 nucleotide sequence: TGCGCCAGCAGCCCCTATCGAGCGGGGGAACTAGATACGCAGTATTTT.

The rearrangement joins TRBV9 to TRBJ2-2; D might be TRBD2 (6 bases). Trimming left V 4 bases short and J 1 base short, with 11 bases between. This CDR3 region has 15 residues. CDR1 SGDLS and CDR2 YYNGEE come from the germline V gene. The CDR3 DNA is TGTGCCAGCAGCCCGGGACTCTTGAACACCGGGGAGCTGTTTTTT. Translated, it gives CASSPGLLNTGELFF.

J is TRBJ2-3 and V is TRBV15, with TRBD1 matching 9 bases. With V trimmed by 0 bases and J by 5 bases, 6 bases remained unmatched. Germline V gene lookup returns CDR1 LNHNV and CDR2 YYDKDF (reference sequence). This CDR3 is 16 amino acids long. CDR3 coding DNA: TGTGCCACCAGCAGAGATCTGGGACAGGGAGGAGATACGCAGTATTTT. This gives the protein CATSRDLGQGGDTQYF.

This sequence joins TRBV3-1 and TRBJ2-7, with D unresolved. With 5 bases removed from V and 2 bases from J, the gap between germline ends came to 10 bases. This CDR3 has 13 amino acids. CDR1 is LGHDT, CDR2 YNNKEL, per germline (reference sequence). Here the CDR3 DNA reads TGTGCCAGCAGCACAATACGCCCCTACGAGCAGTACTTC. This sequence encodes CASSTIRPYEQYF.

There are a few counts of this clonotype. The chain links TRBV5-1 to TRBJ1-1, with D possibly TRBD1 on 6 matching bases. The CDR3 sequence is 16 residues long. The ends were cut back, 0 bases at V and 0 bases at J, with 12 bases in the middle. Germline values: CDR1 SGHRS, CDR2 YFSETQ. The CDR3 spells CASSLGQEHMNTEAFF. CDR3 nucleotide sequence: TGCGCCAGCAGCTTGGGACAGGAACACATGAACACTGAAGCTTTCTTT.

This clonotype was detected a few times. At one end, the junction sequence differs from germline, possibly due to a read error. In nucleotides, the CDR3 is TGTGCTAGCAGCTCGAGCGGGATAGGGAAAAATGAGCAGTTCTTC. Residues: CASSSSGIGKNEQFF. J is TRBJ2-1 and V is TRBV7-7, with 7 bases aligning to TRBD2. CDR1 and CDR2 (germline): SSHAT, FNYEAQ (reference sequence). This CDR3 comprises 15 residues.

This clonotype was seen a few times. This rearrangement joins TRBV2 to TRBJ2-7; the D gene is possibly TRBD1 (6 bases). V lost 4 bases and J 2 bases, leaving 12 bases between the germline ends. Germline CDR1 is SNHLY and CDR2 is FYNNEI. The CDR3 spans 14 residues. DNA for the CDR3: TGTGCCAGCAGTGCCCGGACAGAAGCCTACGAGCAGTACTTC. It is translated as CASSARTEAYEQYF.

The gene calls are TRBV7-9 and TRBJ2-7; weak D call: TRBD1 (6 bases). V shed 3 bases and J shed 0 bases, with 9 bases lying between them. The CDR3 has 14 residues. In germline, CDR1 is SEHNR, CDR2 FQNEAQ (reference sequence). The CDR3 DNA sequence: TGTGCCAGCAGCTTCCGGGACAACTCCTACGAGCAGTACTTC. Translating gives CASSFRDNSYEQYF.

This clonotype was observed a few times. The gene calls are TRBV4-1 and TRBJ2-3; D remains ambiguous. The CDR3 sequence is 14 residues long. Trimming removed 1 base at V and 7 bases at J, with 12 bases between. Germline CDR1 and CDR2: MGHRA and YSYEKL. The CDR3 nucleotides read TGCGCCAGCAGCCAAGCTCGGGCCGTGAATACGCAGTATTTT. Encoded protein: CASSQARAVNTQYF.

The chain has TRBV7-3 and TRBJ2-5, with 8 nucleotides matching TRBD1. The CDR3 runs to 16 residues. Germline V gene lookup returns CDR1 SGHTA and CDR2 FQGTGA. J was trimmed by 5 bases and V by 4 bases; bases with no gene match: 12. CDR3 sequence reads: CASSSNPGGTGETQYF. The CDR3 region has the DNA TGTGCCAGCAGCTCTAACCCAGGGGGCACGGGTGAGACCCAGTACTTC.

This clonotype was observed many times. The gene calls are TRBV9 and TRBJ2-5; 8 positions match TRBD1. Trimming cost V 2 bases and J 0 bases; bases outside gene matches: 12. Germline CDR1 SGDLS, CDR2 YYNGEE. The CDR3 totals 18 residues. The CDR3 coding sequence is TGTGCCAGCAGCGTTTCCATCCAAGGGACAGGCGACCAAGAGACCCAGTACTTC. This translates into CASSVSIQGTGDQETQYF.

The rearrangement joins TRBV7-8 to TRBJ2-5; perhaps TRBD1 as D (6 bases). This CDR3 has 14 residues. Germline-derived CDR1 and CDR2 are SGHVS and FQNEAQ. V lost 3 bases, J lost 2 bases, and 10 bases lay in between. The CDR3 here is CASSFRQVQETQYF. Here the CDR3 DNA reads TGTGCCAGCAGCTTCCGACAGGTGCAAGAGACCCAGTACTTC.

This clonotype was seen once. The CDR3, as DNA: TGCGCCAGCAGCCAGCTAGGGACGGAGACCCAGTACTTC. It encodes CASSQLGTETQYF. The chain uses TRBV5-1 and TRBJ2-5; D tentatively reads TRBD1 or TRBD2 (5 bases each). Deletions cut 4 bases from V and 5 bases from J, with 12 bases between. The CDR3 has 13 amino acids. Germline V gives CDR1 SGHRS, CDR2 YFSETQ.

J is TRBJ2-2 and V is TRBV5-6; D perhaps matches TRBD2 (6 bases). The CDR3 extends over 16 amino acids. Germline lookup yields CDR1 SGHDT and CDR2 YYEEEE. V shed 0 bases and J shed 4 bases, with 13 bases lying between them. CDR3 DNA: TGTGCCAGCAGCTTGGTGGACGGGAGTGGCACCGGGGAGCTGTTTTTT. Amino acid sequence: CASSLVDGSGTGELFF.